This entry concerns a single T cell receptor (beta chain). The sample comes from a study of blood T cell repertoires in COVID-19. Overall study: The study drew acute and convalescent COVID-19 samples from the United States, Italy and Spain. PBMCs, B-cell-depleted T cells, or T cells provided the cDNA or gDNA that made up the material.

In the study's own analysis: Estimation of nucleated cell counts was performed using reference gene primer amplification. Sequencing was performed with immunoSEQ multiplex PCR; in TCRdb, only in-frame clones are kept and a portion is missing. V, J and clone size are those of that table, while D and trimming were read from the DNA. The sample has roughly 250,000 clones, over 75% seen once. Looked up from germline, CDR1 is LNHNV and CDR2 is YYDKDF (reference sequence). CDR3 length: 15 residues. The germline V and J ends were trimmed by 0 bases and 4 bases, with 12 bases remaining between them. The chain couples TRBV15 to TRBJ2-5; TRBD1 might be the D (6 bases). The origin of this receptor is a human donor in a cohort sampled during active COVID-19. The sequencing input was peripheral blood. CDR3 coding DNA: TGTGCCACCAGCAGAGAAGTTACAGGGACAGAGACCCAGTACTTC. Residues: CATSREVTGTETQYF.